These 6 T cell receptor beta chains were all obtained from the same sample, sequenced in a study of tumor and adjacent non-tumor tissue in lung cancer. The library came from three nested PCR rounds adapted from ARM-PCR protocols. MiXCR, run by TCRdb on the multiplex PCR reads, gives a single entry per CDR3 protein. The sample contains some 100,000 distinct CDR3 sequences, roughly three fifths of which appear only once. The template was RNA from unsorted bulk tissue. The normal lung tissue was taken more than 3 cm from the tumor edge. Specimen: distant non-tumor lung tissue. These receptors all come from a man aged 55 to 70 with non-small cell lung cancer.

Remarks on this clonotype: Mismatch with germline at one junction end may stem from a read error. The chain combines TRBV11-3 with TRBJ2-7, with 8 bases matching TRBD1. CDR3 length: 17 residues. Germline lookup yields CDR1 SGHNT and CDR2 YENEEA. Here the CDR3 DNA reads TGTGCCAACACCCCAGGGACAGGTCCCATCATGACCTACGAGCACTACTTC. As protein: CANTPGTGPIMTYEHYF.

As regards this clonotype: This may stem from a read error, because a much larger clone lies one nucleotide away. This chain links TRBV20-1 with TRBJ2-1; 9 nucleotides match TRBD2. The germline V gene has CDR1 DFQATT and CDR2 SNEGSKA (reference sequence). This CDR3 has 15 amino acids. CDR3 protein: CSARESGRLYNDQFF. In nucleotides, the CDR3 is TGCAGTGCTAGAGAGAGCGGGAGGCTCTACAATGACCAGTTCTTC.

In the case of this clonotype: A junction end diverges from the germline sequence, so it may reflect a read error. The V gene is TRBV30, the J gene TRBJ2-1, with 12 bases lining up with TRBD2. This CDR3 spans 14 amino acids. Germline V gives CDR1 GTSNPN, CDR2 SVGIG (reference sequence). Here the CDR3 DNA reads TGTGCCTCCAGCGGACTAGCGGGGTACAATGAGCAGCTCTTC. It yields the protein CASSGLAGYNEQLF.

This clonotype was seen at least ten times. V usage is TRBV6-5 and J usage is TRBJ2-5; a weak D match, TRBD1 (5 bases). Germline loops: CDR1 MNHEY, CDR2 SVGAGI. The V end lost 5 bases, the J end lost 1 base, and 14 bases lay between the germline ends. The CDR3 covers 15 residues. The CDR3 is CASSPHQGSQETQYF. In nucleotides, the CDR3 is TGTGCCAGCAGTCCTCATCAGGGATCCCAAGAGACCCAGTACTTC.

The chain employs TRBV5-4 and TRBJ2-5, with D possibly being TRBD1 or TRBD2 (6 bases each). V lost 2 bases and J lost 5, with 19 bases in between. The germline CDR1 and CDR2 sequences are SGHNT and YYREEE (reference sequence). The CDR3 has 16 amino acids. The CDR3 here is CASSFGMGGRGETQYF. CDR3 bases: TGTGCCAGCAGCTTCGGGATGGGGGGCCGAGGGGAGACCCAGTACTTC.

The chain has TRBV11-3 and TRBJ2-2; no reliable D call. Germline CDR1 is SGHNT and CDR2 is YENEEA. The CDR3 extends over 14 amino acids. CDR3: CVSSPEELTGELFF. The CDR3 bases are TGTGTTAGCAGCCCCGAGGAGCTCACAGGGGAGCTGTTTTTT.